Following are 17 T cell receptor beta chains from one sample sequenced in a study of response to subunit inactivated influenza vaccine. TCRdb used MiXCR to reprocess the RT-PCR reads, holding one entry per CDR3 protein. In the table there are about 190,000 distinct CDR3 sequences, about an eighth of which are singletons. The material was CD8+ T cells sorted from PBMCs, obtained 5 days after vaccination. The receptors come from a man between 50 and 59 years old who received an inactivated influenza vaccine.

In its sample, this clonotype was seen a few times. V usage is TRBV2 and J usage is TRBJ2-4, with TRBD2 matching over 13 bases. V trimming: 6 bases; J trimming: 3 bases; junction bases outside the gene matches: 11. Germline CDR1 reads SNHLY; CDR2 reads FYNNEI. The CDR3 loop spans 18 amino acids. CDR3 bases: TGTGCCAGCAGATTCGGACTAGCGGGAGTAAAAGTCAAAAACATTCAGTACTTC. This codes for CASRFGLAGVKVKNIQYF.

The J gene is TRBJ2-1, the V gene TRBV29-1, with D perhaps TRBD2 (5 bases). V shed 4 bases and J shed 1 base, with 11 bases lying between them. CDR1 and CDR2 from the germline V gene are SQVTM and ANQGSEA. The CDR3 consists of 14 residues. DNA for the CDR3: TGCAGCGTTGTCCCAGCGGTGTCCTACAATGAGCAGTTCTTC. Translation: CSVVPAVSYNEQFF.

This clonotype has only a few counts. The V call is TRBV16, the J call TRBJ2-2; a possible D gene is TRBD2 (5 bases). Germline-derived CDR1 and CDR2 are KGHSY and FQNENV. The CDR3 length is 16 residues. V lost 0 bases to trimming and J lost 6 bases, with 14 bases between them. CDR3 region: CASSQSSGRKAGELFF. CDR3 bases: TGTGCCAGCAGCCAATCGAGTGGGAGAAAGGCCGGGGAGCTGTTTTTT. Full variable domain (rest looked up from reference TRBV16 and TRBJ2-2): GEEVAQTPKHLVRGEGQKAKLYCAPIKGHSYVFWYQQVLKNEFKFLISFQNENVFDETGMPKERFSAKCLPNSPCSLEIQATKLEDSAVYFCASSQSSGRKAGELFFGEGSRLTVL.

This clonotype came up a few times. V and J are TRBV29-1 and TRBJ2-3; D is unresolved. This CDR3 has 11 residues. Deletions cut 7 bases from V and 8 bases from J, with 13 bases between. CDR1 and CDR2 from the germline V gene are SQVTM and ANQGSEA. As DNA, the CDR3 is TGCAGCGCCACTTCGAGTGGTACGCAGTATTTT. Amino acid sequence: CSATSSGTQYF.

The V gene is TRBV5-1, the J gene TRBJ2-7; TRBD1 might be the D (5 bases). The V and J ends lost 0 bases and 5 bases respectively, with 18 bases between them. Germline assignment: CDR1 SGHRS and CDR2 YFSETQ. The CDR3 has 16 amino acids. As DNA, the CDR3 is TGCGCCAGCAGCTTGGGGTGGCAGGGCGAACCTAACGAGCAGTACTTC. Translating it yields CASSLGWQGEPNEQYF.

This clonotype was detected a few times. The chain joins TRBV7-9 to TRBJ2-7; 9 bases align to TRBD1. With V trimmed by 0 bases and J by 6 bases, 9 bases remained unmatched. The length of the CDR3 is 16 residues. Germline-derived CDR1 and CDR2 are SEHNR and FQNEAQ (reference sequence). CDR3 nucleotides: TGTGCCAGCAGCTTAGCGGCCGGGACAGGGCGCCCCGAGCAGTACTTC. As protein: CASSLAAGTGRPEQYF.

The chain joins TRBV11-2 to TRBJ2-5; either TRBD1 or TRBD2 may supply D (5 bases each). Trimming shortened V by 5 bases and J by 0 bases, and 19 bases separated the two germline ends. Germline CDR1 is SGHAT and CDR2 is FQNNGV. This CDR3 comprises 17 residues. CDR3 sequence (DNA): TGTGCCAGCAGCCCAACCGGGGCGGGTGGGTACCAAGAGACCCAGTACTTC. This translates into CASSPTGAGGYQETQYF.

The chain links TRBV2 to TRBJ1-1; a possible D gene is TRBD1 (6 bases). Germline V CDR1 and CDR2: SNHLY, FYNNEI. CDR3 length equals 15 residues. V was pared by 7 bases and J by 4 bases, with 19 bases between. CDR3 sequence: CASTMGQVVSTEAFF. The CDR3 DNA reads as TGTGCCAGCACCATGGGACAAGTGGTGAGCACTGAAGCTTTCTTT.

The chain uses TRBV20-1 and TRBJ1-3; 7 bases map to TRBD1. J was trimmed by 2 bases and V by 0 bases; bases with no gene match: 4. CDR1 and CDR2 from the germline V gene are DFQATT and SNEGSKA (reference sequence). CDR3 size: 15 residues. The CDR3 DNA reads TGCAGTGCTAGAGACCGGGACAGACCTGGAAACACCATATATTTT. Its translation is CSARDRDRPGNTIYF.

The rearrangement uses TRBV20-1 and TRBJ2-3, with no clear D. The CDR3 is 13 amino acids. Deletions cut 8 bases from V and 2 bases from J, with 14 bases between. Germline-derived CDR1 and CDR2 are DFQATT and SNEGSKA (reference sequence). DNA of the CDR3: TGCAGTACCAAGGGCAGTTTCACAGATACGCAGTATTTT. This sequence encodes CSTKGSFTDTQYF.

This clonotype was seen a few times. The chain has TRBV9 and TRBJ2-1; 7 positions agree with TRBD2. Germline assignment: CDR1 SGDLS and CDR2 YYNGEE. J lost 5 bases, V lost 0 bases, and 11 bases had no gene match. The CDR3 sequence is 17 residues long. In DNA, the CDR3 is TGTGCCAGCAGCGTAGACCAGCGCTGGGGGGGGGACAATGAGCAGTTCTTC. Translation gives CASSVDQRWGGDNEQFF.

The chain couples TRBV20-1 to TRBJ2-5, with TRBD2 identical over 9 bases. V lost 3 bases, J lost 3 bases, and 23 bases stayed unmatched. Germline V CDR1 and CDR2: DFQATT, SNEGSKA (reference sequence). This CDR3 comprises 20 residues. This CDR3 reads CSARRPTGEGSGGFEETQYF. The CDR3 region has the DNA TGCAGTGCTAGGCGCCCAACCGGAGAGGGTAGCGGGGGCTTCGAAGAGACCCAGTACTTC.

This clonotype was seen a few times. The CDR3: CSVVWGYTF. In DNA form, the CDR3 reads TGCAGCGTTGTATGGGGCTACACCTTC. The chain uses TRBV29-1 and TRBJ1-2; unclear D gene. The V and J ends lost 4 bases and 8 bases respectively, with 5 bases between them. Germline-derived CDR1 and CDR2 are SQVTM and ANQGSEA. CDR3 size: 9 residues.

This clonotype was found many times. The V and J genes are TRBV12-3 or TRBV12-4 and TRBJ1-6; D not certain. The CDR3 length is 17 residues. Trimming removed 3 bases at V and 0 bases at J, with 12 bases between. The CDR3 nucleotides read TGTGCCAGCAGTTTGGAGGGCTTGAGCTCCTATAATTCACCCCTCCACTTT. This gives the protein CASSLEGLSSYNSPLHF.

This clonotype has ten or more counts. This sequence joins TRBV4-2 and TRBJ2-7; D not resolved. The germline CDR1 and CDR2 sequences are LGHNA and YNFKEQ. With 1 base removed from V and 5 bases from J, the gap between germline ends came to 18 bases. The CDR3 totals 16 residues. Here the CDR3 reads CASSQGSGYLGDEQYF. As DNA, the CDR3 is TGTGCCAGCAGCCAAGGGTCTGGCTACCTAGGAGACGAGCAGTACTTC.

This clonotype occurred a few times. This chain joins TRBV12-3 or TRBV12-4 and TRBJ2-7; possible D gene TRBD1, 6 bases. CDR3 length: 12 amino acids. V dropped 3 bases and J dropped 6 bases, with 9 bases sitting between them. CDR3 region: CASSLTGAEQYF. The CDR3 region has the DNA TGTGCCAGCAGTTTGACAGGTGCCGAGCAGTACTTC.

This clonotype was observed at least ten times. The gene calls are TRBV7-9 and TRBJ2-1; D gene uncertain. V was shortened by 7 bases and J by 4 bases, with 20 bases between the two germline ends. The CDR3 runs to 16 residues. In germline, CDR1 is SEHNR, CDR2 FQNEAQ (reference sequence). The DNA for the CDR3 is TGTGCCAGCATCCCATTGGACCCCGGAAAGTACAATGAGCAGTTCTTC. Translated: CASIPLDPGKYNEQFF.